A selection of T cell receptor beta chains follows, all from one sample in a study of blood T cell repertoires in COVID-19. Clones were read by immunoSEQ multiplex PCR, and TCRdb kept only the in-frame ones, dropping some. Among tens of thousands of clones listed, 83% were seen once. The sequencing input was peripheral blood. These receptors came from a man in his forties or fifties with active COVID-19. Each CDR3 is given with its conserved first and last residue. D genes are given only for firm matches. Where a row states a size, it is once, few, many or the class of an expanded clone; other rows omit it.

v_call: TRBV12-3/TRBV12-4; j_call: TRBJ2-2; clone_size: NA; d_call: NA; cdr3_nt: TGTGCCAGCAGCCTCACAGAGTCCGGGGAGCTGTTTTTT; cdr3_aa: CASSLTESGELFF
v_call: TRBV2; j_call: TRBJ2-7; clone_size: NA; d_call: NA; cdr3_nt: TGTGCCAGCAGTGCACAGGGAGGGAGCTCCTACGAGCAGTACTTC; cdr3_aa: CASSAQGGSSYEQYF
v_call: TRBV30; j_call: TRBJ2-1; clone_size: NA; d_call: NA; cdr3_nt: TGTGCCTGGGGGGCCGCCCCCAATGAGCAGTTCTTC; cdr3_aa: CAWGAAPNEQFF
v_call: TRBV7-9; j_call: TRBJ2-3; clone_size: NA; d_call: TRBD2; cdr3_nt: TGTGCCAGCAGCTTAGGCGGGGGGGCCAGTACAGATACGCAGTATTTT; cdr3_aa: CASSLGGGASTDTQYF
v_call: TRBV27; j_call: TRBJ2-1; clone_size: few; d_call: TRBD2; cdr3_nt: TGTGCCAGCAGTTATCCTAGCGGGAGCCTGGGCAATGAGCAGTTCTTC; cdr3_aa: CASSYPSGSLGNEQFF
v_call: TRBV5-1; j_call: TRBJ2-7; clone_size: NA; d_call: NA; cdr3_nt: TGCGCCAGCAGCTTGGTGGACAGGGAGGGCTACGAGCAGTACTTC; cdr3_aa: CASSLVDREGYEQYF
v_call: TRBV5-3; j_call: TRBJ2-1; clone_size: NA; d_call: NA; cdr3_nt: TGTGCCAGAAGCTTGCTTTCTCTTTGGCGGGACTTATCCTACAATGAGCAGTTCTTC; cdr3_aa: CARSLLSLWRDLSYNEQFF
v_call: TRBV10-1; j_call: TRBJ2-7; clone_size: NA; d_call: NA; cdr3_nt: TGCGCCAGCAGATCAGTCTTCGGCGGGGTGCTCCCCTACGAGCAGTACTTC; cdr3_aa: CASRSVFGGVLPYEQYF
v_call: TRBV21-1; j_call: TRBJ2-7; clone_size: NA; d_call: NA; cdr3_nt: TGTGCCAGCAGCAAAGCCGTACCCCGCAGTGCCTACGAGCAGTACTTC; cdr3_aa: CASSKAVPRSAYEQYF
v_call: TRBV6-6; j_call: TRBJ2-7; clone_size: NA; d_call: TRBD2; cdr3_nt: TGTGCCAGCAGCCTTCGGGGAGCGGGAGGGTCCTACGAGCAGTACTTC; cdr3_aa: CASSLRGAGGSYEQYF
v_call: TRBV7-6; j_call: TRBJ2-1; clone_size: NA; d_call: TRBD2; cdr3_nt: TGTGCCAGCAGCTCCGCGGGGGGCCCCTACAATGAGCAGTTCTTC; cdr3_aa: CASSSAGGPYNEQFF
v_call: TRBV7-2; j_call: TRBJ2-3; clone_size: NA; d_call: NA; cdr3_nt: TGTGCCAGCAGCCGGGACTTATACACAGATACGCAGTATTTT; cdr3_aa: CASSRDLYTDTQYF